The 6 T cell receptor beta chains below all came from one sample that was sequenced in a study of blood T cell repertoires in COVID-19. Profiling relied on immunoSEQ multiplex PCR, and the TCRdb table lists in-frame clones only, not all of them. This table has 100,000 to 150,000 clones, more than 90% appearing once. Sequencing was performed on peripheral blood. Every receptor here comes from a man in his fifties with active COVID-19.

DNA for the CDR3: TGTGCCAGCTCACCCCGGAGGACAGAACAAGAGACCCAGTACTTC. As protein: CASSPRRTEQETQYF. This chain links TRBV18 with TRBJ2-5; D perhaps matches TRBD1 (6 bases). V shed 3 bases and J shed 2 bases, with 13 bases lying between them. CDR3 length equals 15 residues. The germline V gene encodes CDR1 KGHSH and CDR2 LQKENI.

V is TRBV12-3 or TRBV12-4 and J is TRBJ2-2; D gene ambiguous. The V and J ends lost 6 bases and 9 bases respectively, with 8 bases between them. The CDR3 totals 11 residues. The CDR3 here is CASSLTRELFF. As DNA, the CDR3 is TGTGCCAGCAGCCTTACAAGGGAGCTGTTTTTT.

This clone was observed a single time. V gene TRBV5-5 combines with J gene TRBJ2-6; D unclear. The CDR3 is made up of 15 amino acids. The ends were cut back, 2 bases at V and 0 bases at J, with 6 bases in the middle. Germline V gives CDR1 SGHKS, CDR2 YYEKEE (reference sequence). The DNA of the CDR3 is TGTGCCAGCAGCTTCGGTTACTCTGGGGCCAACGTCCTGACTTTC. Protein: CASSFGYSGANVLTF.

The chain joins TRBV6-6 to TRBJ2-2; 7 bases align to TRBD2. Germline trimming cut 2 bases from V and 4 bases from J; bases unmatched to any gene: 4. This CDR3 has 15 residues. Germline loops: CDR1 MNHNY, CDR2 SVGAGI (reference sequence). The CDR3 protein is CASSYGRAGTGELFF. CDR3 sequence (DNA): TGTGCCAGCAGTTACGGGAGGGCCGGCACCGGGGAGCTGTTTTTT.

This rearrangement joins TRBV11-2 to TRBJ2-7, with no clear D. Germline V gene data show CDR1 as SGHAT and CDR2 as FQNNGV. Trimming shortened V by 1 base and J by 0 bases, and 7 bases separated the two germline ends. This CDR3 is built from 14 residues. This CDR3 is CASSLVSGSYEQYF. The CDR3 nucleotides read TGTGCCAGCAGCTTAGTCTCGGGCTCCTACGAGCAGTACTTC.

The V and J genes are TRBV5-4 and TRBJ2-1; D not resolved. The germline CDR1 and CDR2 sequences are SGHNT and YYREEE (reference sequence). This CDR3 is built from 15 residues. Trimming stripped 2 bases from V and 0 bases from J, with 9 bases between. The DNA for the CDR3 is TGTGCCAGCAGCTTCCCTAGGAGCTCCTACAATGAGCAGTTCTTC. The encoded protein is CASSFPRSSYNEQFF.